This T cell receptor (beta chain) was found in a study of blood T cells in healthy people across ages. The V and J ends lost 7 bases and 14 bases respectively, with 32 bases between them. The length of the CDR3 is 16 residues. Germline V gene lookup returns CDR1 SGHTS and CDR2 YDEGEE. General study findings and limits: It was found that TCR beta diversity correlated strongly with the percentage of naive T cells. Measured against age, TCR beta diversity per million T cells decreased in a roughly linear manner.

As to this clonotype: Its specificity is unknown. A clone one base away is much larger, so this may be a read error.

For the second PCR, which ran for roughly 6 to 12 cycles, a sample-barcoded 5' primer and a J-beta primer mix were used. Each cDNA molecule was tagged by a template-switch adaptor with 12 random nucleotides. TCRdb reprocessed the 5' RACE reads via MiXCR and lists one record per CDR3 protein. The table has roughly 700,000 distinct CDR3 sequences, approximately 31% seen once. Sequencing input: blood. The sequence derives from a woman aged 80 or over in good health. The rearrangement uses TRBV5-8 and TRBJ2-3; a possible D gene is TRBD1 (6 bases). The chain's CDR3 is CASGPRIQGMGEKLYF. For the CDR3, the DNA is TGTGCCAGCGGCCCAAGGATACAGGGAATGGGTGAAAAACTGTATTTT.